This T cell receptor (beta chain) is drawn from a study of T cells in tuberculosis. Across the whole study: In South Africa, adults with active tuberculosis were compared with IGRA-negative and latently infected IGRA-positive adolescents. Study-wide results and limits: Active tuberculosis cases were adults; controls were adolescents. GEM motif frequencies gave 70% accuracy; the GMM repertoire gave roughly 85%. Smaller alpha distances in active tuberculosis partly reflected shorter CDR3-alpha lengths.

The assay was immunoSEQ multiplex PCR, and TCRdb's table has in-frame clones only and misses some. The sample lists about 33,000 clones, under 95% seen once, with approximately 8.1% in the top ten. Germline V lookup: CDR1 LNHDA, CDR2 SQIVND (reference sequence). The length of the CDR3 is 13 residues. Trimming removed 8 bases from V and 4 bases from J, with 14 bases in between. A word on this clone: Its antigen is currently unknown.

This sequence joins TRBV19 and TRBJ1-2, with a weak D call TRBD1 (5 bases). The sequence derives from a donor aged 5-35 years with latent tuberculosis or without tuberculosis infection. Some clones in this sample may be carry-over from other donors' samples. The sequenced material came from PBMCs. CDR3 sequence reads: CASGLRGTYGYTF. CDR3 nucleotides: TGTGCCAGTGGTTTACGCGGGACCTATGGCTACACCTTC.